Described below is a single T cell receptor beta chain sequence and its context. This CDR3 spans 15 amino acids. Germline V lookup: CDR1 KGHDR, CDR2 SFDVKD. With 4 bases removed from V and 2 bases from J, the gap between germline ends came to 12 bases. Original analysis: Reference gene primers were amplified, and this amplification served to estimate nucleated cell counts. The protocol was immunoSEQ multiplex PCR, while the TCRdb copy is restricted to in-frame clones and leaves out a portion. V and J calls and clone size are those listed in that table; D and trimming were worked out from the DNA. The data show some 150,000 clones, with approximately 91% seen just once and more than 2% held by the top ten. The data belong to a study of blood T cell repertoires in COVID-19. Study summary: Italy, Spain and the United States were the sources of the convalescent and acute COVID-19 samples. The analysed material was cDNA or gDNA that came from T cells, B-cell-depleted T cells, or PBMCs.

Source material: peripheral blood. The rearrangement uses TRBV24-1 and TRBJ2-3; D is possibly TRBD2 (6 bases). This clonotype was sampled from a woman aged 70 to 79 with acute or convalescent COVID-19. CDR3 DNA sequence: TGTGCCACCAGTGACCCTCGGAGGGCCACAGATACGCAGTATTTT. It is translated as CATSDPRRATDTQYF.